These 28 T cell receptor beta chains originate from one sample sequenced in a study of shared clonotypes between healthy human individuals. CD45RO-negative cells were positively selected for CCR7, leaving out terminally differentiated effector memory CD45RA+ cells. Repertoires were generated with immunoSEQ multiplex PCR, while TCRdb's copy carries only in-frame clones and drops some. The sample consists of over 2,000,000 clones, approximately 92% of them appearing once. The source material was naive CD8+ T cells from PBMCs. These TCRs come from a young man in good health. Some clones in this sample may be carry-over from other donors' samples.

The chain carries TRBV19 and TRBJ2-3, with D possibly being TRBD1 or TRBD2 (5 bases each). The CDR3 totals 15 residues. The ends were cut back, 3 bases at V and 6 bases at J, with 16 bases in the middle. Germline V gene sequence: CDR1 LNHDA, CDR2 SQIVND (reference sequence). The CDR3 region has the DNA TGTGCCAGTAGTATCAGAGGGGCGAGTGAGGATACGCAGTATTTT. It codes for CASSIRGASEDTQYF.

V gene TRBV9 combines with J gene TRBJ2-2; 14 bases fit TRBD2. V lost 4 bases and J lost 6; bases outside the gene matches: 11. The CDR3 sequence is 18 residues long. Germline assignment: CDR1 SGDLS and CDR2 YYNGEE. The CDR3 DNA follows: TGTGCCAGCAGCTCCCAAATCGGGACTAGCGGGAGACCCGGGGAGCTGTTTTTT. It codes for CASSSQIGTSGRPGELFF.

This chain links TRBV12-5 with TRBJ2-5; D not resolved. CDR1 LGHNT and CDR2 FRNRAP come from the germline V gene. The CDR3 extends over 14 amino acids. Trimming took 1 base from V and 5 from J, leaving 11 bases between them. Here the CDR3 reads CASGLGSLPETQYF. The CDR3, as DNA: TGTGCTAGTGGTTTGGGATCACTACCCGAGACCCAGTACTTC.

V usage is TRBV9 and J usage is TRBJ2-3; a weak D match, TRBD1 (6 bases). This CDR3 contains 17 residues. Germline values: CDR1 SGDLS, CDR2 YYNGEE. V lost 0 bases and J lost 7, with 21 bases in between. This CDR3 is CASSVVGHNNQWNTQYF. The CDR3 DNA is TGTGCCAGCAGCGTAGTGGGACACAATAACCAATGGAATACGCAGTATTTT.

This chain connects TRBV28 to TRBJ2-2; D unresolved. The CDR3 extends over 15 amino acids. Germline V CDR1 and CDR2: MDHEN, SYDVKM. V was clipped by 2 bases and J by 1 base, with 8 bases between them. The CDR3 reads CASSLEKVNTGELFF. CDR3 nucleotide sequence: TGTGCCAGCAGTTTAGAAAAGGTGAACACCGGGGAGCTGTTTTTT.

The J gene is TRBJ2-3, the V gene TRBV27, with D unresolved. The V end lost 4 bases, the J end lost 0 bases, and 11 bases lay between the germline ends. This CDR3 has 15 residues. Germline CDR1 MNHEY, CDR2 SMNVEV (reference sequence). The DNA for the CDR3 is TGTGCCAGCAGTTCCCGGGCGGTGAGCACAGATACGCAGTATTTT. Translation: CASSSRAVSTDTQYF.

This sequence joins TRBV15 and TRBJ1-3; 10 positions agree with TRBD1. This CDR3 is built from 14 residues. Germline V CDR1 and CDR2: LNHNV, YYDKDF (reference sequence). After removal of 1 base from V and 8 bases from J, the junction contained 2 bases not matched to a gene. The CDR3 sequence: CATSRAGTGDTIYF. The CDR3 DNA reads as TGTGCCACCAGCAGAGCCGGGACAGGGGACACCATATATTTT.

J is TRBJ1-3 and V is TRBV7-9; no clear D. The V end was cut by 6 bases, the J end by 0 bases, with 12 bases between. From germline, CDR1 is SEHNR and CDR2 FQNEAQ (reference sequence). CDR3 size: 15 residues. In DNA form, the CDR3 reads TGTGCCAGCAGAGTCGACGGACTCTCTGGAAACACCATATATTTT. Translation gives CASRVDGLSGNTIYF. Together with reference TRBV7-9 and TRBJ1-3, the CDR3 gives the full variable domain: DTGVSQNPRHKITKRGQNVTFRCDPISEHNRLYWYRQTLGQGPEFLTYFQNEAQLEKSRLLSDRFSAERPKGSFSTLEIQRTEQGDSAMYLCASRVDGLSGNTIYFGEGSWLTVV.

The J gene is TRBJ2-1, the V gene TRBV7-8; D gene unclear. V shed 4 bases and J shed 4 bases, with 11 bases lying between them. The CDR3 length is 14 residues. Germline V gene data show CDR1 as SGHVS and CDR2 as FQNEAQ. The CDR3 region has the DNA TGTGCCAGCAGCTCCGATTCCCTTTACAATGAGCAGTTCTTC. This gives the protein CASSSDSLYNEQFF.

A note on this clone: At the DNA level, this CDR3 is encoded by other sequences in the same sample as well. V is TRBV28 and J is TRBJ2-7; D is possibly TRBD2 (6 bases). The CDR3 totals 14 residues. V was clipped by 1 base and J by 0 bases, with 7 bases between them. The germline V gene encodes CDR1 MDHEN and CDR2 SYDVKM. CDR3 loop: CASSLSGVSYEQYF. CDR3 DNA sequence: TGTGCCAGCAGTTTATCGGGGGTCTCCTACGAGCAGTACTTC.

The chain is built from TRBV10-3 and TRBJ2-7, with D perhaps TRBD1 (7 bases). The CDR3 loop spans 15 amino acids. The V gene lost 4 bases and the J gene lost 3 bases, with 16 bases spanning the gap. From germline, CDR1 is ENHRY and CDR2 SYGVKD. In DNA form, the CDR3 reads TGTGCCATCAGTGTAGCCAGGGGGGTCAGCTACGAGCAGTACTTC. Encoded protein: CAISVARGVSYEQYF.

V usage is TRBV10-1 and J usage is TRBJ1-1, with 11 positions matching TRBD1. CDR1 is WNHNN, CDR2 SYGVQD, per germline (reference sequence). V lost 0 bases and J lost 1; bases outside the gene matches: 7. The CDR3 length is 18 residues. CDR3 sequence: CASSESVGQGVWNTEAFF. DNA of the CDR3: TGCGCCAGCAGTGAGTCTGTGGGACAGGGGGTTTGGAACACTGAAGCTTTCTTT.

The CDR3: CASSPQVGQVSYEQYF. CDR3 bases: TGTGCCAGCTCACCACAGGTCGGACAGGTCTCCTACGAGCAGTACTTC. The rearrangement links TRBV18 to TRBJ2-7, with 7 bases matching TRBD1. CDR1 is KGHSH, CDR2 LQKENI, per germline. Germline trimming cut 1 base from V and 0 bases from J; bases unmatched to any gene: 6. The CDR3 runs to 16 residues.

The rearrangement joins TRBV7-9 to TRBJ1-1; D unclear. Germline values: CDR1 SEHNR, CDR2 FQNEAQ (reference sequence). The CDR3 runs 15 residues. The V end was cut by 5 bases, the J end by 1 base, with 14 bases between. The CDR3 DNA follows: TGTGCCAGCAGCCCCGATCTTACACAGAACACTGAAGCTTTCTTT. Encoded protein: CASSPDLTQNTEAFF.

The chain recombines TRBV5-6 with TRBJ2-1, with TRBD2 matching over 9 bases. V gave up 0 bases and J gave up 5 bases; unmatched junction bases: 12. The CDR3 length is 18 residues. Germline assignment: CDR1 SGHDT and CDR2 YYEEEE. The CDR3 DNA reads TGTGCCAGCAGCTTGGCCGTGAGACTAGCGGATAGAAACAATGAGCAGTTCTTC. Its translation is CASSLAVRLADRNNEQFF. Variable domain in full (rest from reference TRBV5-6 and TRBJ2-1): DAGVTQSPTHLIKTRGQQVTLRCSPKSGHDTVSWYQQALGQGPQFIFQYYEEEERQRGNFPDRFSGHQFPNYSSELNVNALLLGDSALYLCASSLAVRLADRNNEQFFGPGTRLTVL.

The table lists this clone with a count of one. V and J are TRBV27 and TRBJ2-5; D is ambiguous. There are 14 residues in the CDR3. Trimming stripped 3 bases from V and 5 bases from J, with 13 bases between. Germline CDR1 MNHEY, CDR2 SMNVEV (reference sequence). The CDR3 DNA sequence: TGTGCCAGCAGTTTTCTTGTGTCCCGGGAGACCCAGTACTTC. Translating it yields CASSFLVSRETQYF.

The chain joins TRBV29-1 to TRBJ2-3; D is uncertain. The CDR3 has 11 amino acids. V was shortened by 6 bases and J by 6 bases, with 10 bases between the two germline ends. Germline CDR1 is SQVTM and CDR2 is ANQGSEA. The CDR3, as DNA: TGCAGCGTGGGATCTCGGGATACGCAGTATTTT. Protein: CSVGSRDTQYF.

The chain recombines TRBV7-6 with TRBJ2-1; 10 bases align to TRBD2. Germline CDR1 and CDR2: SGHVS and FNYEAQ. J was trimmed by 10 bases and V by 1 base; bases with no gene match: 10. CDR3 length: 16 residues. CDR3 protein: CASSLVATSGTDEQFF. As DNA, the CDR3 is TGTGCCAGCAGCTTAGTAGCTACTAGCGGGACAGACGAGCAGTTCTTC.

CDR3 amino acids: CASSLGLAGGPNTGELFF. As DNA, the CDR3 is TGTGCCAGCAGCTTAGGGCTAGCGGGAGGGCCGAACACCGGGGAGCTGTTTTTT. The chain couples TRBV11-3 to TRBJ2-2, with 12 bases identical to TRBD2. Per germline, CDR1 SGHNT and CDR2 YENEEA. V dropped 1 base and J dropped 0; count of bases not matched to a gene: 3. The CDR3 runs to 18 residues.

The chain is built from TRBV7-3 and TRBJ1-2, with D uncertain. The germline V and J ends were trimmed by 6 bases and 8 bases, with 10 bases remaining between them. Germline values: CDR1 SGHTA, CDR2 FQGTGA. The CDR3 is 11 residues long. CDR3 residues: CASRVIEGYTF. In nucleotides, the CDR3 is TGTGCCAGCAGGGTTATCGAGGGCTACACCTTC.

The chain links TRBV28 to TRBJ1-2; D is undetermined. Trimming took off 5 bases at V and 5 bases at J, with 12 bases between the two ends. This CDR3 has 13 amino acids. Germline CDR1 reads MDHEN; CDR2 reads SYDVKM. The CDR3 DNA sequence: TGTGCCAGCAGTCTATTGACGGATTATGGCTACACCTTC. Protein sequence: CASSLLTDYGYTF.

The rearrangement uses TRBV29-1 and TRBJ2-1; 8 bases match TRBD1. The trim removed 7 bases at V and 6 bases at J, leaving 20 bases unmatched. The CDR3 spans 17 residues. Germline CDR1 and CDR2: SQVTM and ANQGSEA. DNA for the CDR3: TGCAGCGCCCCACGCCACATTACGACAGGGGCCGGCAATGAGCAGTTCTTC. As protein: CSAPRHITTGAGNEQFF.

This sequence joins TRBV7-9 and TRBJ2-7; unclear D gene. CDR1 is SEHNR and CDR2 is FQNEAQ in the germline V gene (reference sequence). This CDR3 region has 13 residues. V lost 5 bases and J lost 6, with 14 bases in between. The chain's CDR3 is CASSTIPTSEQYF. DNA of the CDR3: TGTGCCAGCAGCACGATACCCACTTCCGAGCAGTACTTC.

This chain joins TRBV27 and TRBJ2-3; no clear D. Germline CDR1 reads MNHEY; CDR2 reads SMNVEV (reference sequence). This CDR3 has 14 amino acids. The V end was cut by 5 bases, the J end by 5 bases, with 14 bases between. The CDR3 reads CASSRNLLLDTQYF. Written as DNA, the CDR3 is TGTGCCAGCAGTCGTAACCTATTATTAGATACGCAGTATTTT.

As regards this clone: The sample carries other DNA sequences with the same CDR3. The chain employs TRBV7-9 and TRBJ2-2; D gene uncertain. CDR3 length: 12 amino acids. V was shortened by 3 bases and J by 6 bases, with 5 bases between the two germline ends. Germline V gene sequence: CDR1 SEHNR, CDR2 FQNEAQ (reference sequence). The CDR3, as DNA: TGTGCCAGCAGCTTCGGGCCCGGGGAGCTGTTTTTT. Protein: CASSFGPGELFF.

This sequence joins TRBV28 and TRBJ1-5; unclear D gene. This CDR3 has 13 amino acids. Trimming shortened V by 2 bases and J by 9 bases, and 11 bases separated the two germline ends. CDR1 is MDHEN, CDR2 SYDVKM, per germline. CDR3 coding DNA: TGTGCCAGCAGTTTAGTGGCGATCGGGCCCCAGCATTTT. This codes for CASSLVAIGPQHF.

This clone was counted once. V gene TRBV13 combines with J gene TRBJ2-3, with 9 positions matching TRBD2. Trimming took 6 bases from V and 3 from J; bases not matched to a gene: 13. Germline V gives CDR1 PRHDT, CDR2 FYEKMQ (reference sequence). The CDR3 totals 17 residues. This CDR3 is CASRPRGAGGPTDTQYF. As DNA, the CDR3 is TGTGCCAGCAGGCCCAGGGGGGCGGGAGGGCCTACAGATACGCAGTATTTT. Variable domain in full (rest from reference TRBV13 and TRBJ2-3): AAGVIQSPRHLIKEKRETATLKCYPIPRHDTVYWYQQGPGQDPQFLISFYEKMQSDKGSIPDRFSAQQFSDYHSELNMSSLELGDSALYFCASRPRGAGGPTDTQYFGPGTRLTVL.

The genes are TRBV9 and TRBJ2-1; weak D call: TRBD1 (6 bases). CDR3 size: 16 residues. The V end was cut by 1 base, the J end by 5 bases, with 16 bases between. Germline V gives CDR1 SGDLS, CDR2 YYNGEE. The CDR3 sequence is CASSVSGRGGHNEQFF. The CDR3 DNA reads TGTGCCAGCAGCGTATCCGGCAGGGGTGGTCACAATGAGCAGTTCTTC.